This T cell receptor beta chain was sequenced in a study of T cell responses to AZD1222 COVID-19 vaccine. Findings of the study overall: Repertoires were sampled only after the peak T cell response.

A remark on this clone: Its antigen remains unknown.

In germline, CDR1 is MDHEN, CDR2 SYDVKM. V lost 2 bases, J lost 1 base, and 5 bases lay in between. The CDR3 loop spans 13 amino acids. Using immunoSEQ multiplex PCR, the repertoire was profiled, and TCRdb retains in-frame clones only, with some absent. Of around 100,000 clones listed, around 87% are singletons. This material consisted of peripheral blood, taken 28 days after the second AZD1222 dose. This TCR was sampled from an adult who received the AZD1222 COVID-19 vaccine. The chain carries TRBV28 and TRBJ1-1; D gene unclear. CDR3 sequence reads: CASSLPQNTEAFF. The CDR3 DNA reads TGTGCCAGCAGTTTACCCCAGAACACTGAAGCTTTCTTT.